Listed here is a single T cell receptor (beta chain). Its antigen is unknown. Researchers defined stable Graves' hyperthyroidism as no ophthalmopathy progression within 18 months. Hyperthyroidism patients were newly diagnosed, had disease duration under 2 months, and were aged 18 to 65 years. Thyroid ultrasound and orbital computed tomography, with clinical symptoms and serum thyroxine and TRAb, informed diagnoses. There were TCR beta CDR3 regions amplified from RNA transcripts. With the HTBI primer set, the TCR CDR3 went through a first round of RT-PCR. TCRdb reanalysed the multiplex PCR reads using MiXCR and keeps one entry per CDR3 protein. The data contain just over 550,000 distinct CDR3 sequences, about half of them singletons. This record comes from a study of T cells in Graves' hyperthyroidism and ophthalmopathy. Points from the study as a whole: A model of 13 V-J pairs discriminated ophthalmopathy from stable hyperthyroidism.

Trimming took off 2 bases at V and 4 bases at J, with 20 bases between the two ends. Germline lookup yields CDR1 SGHNT and CDR2 YENEEA. The CDR3 length is 17 residues. This TCR came from a woman between 18 and 30 years old with Graves' hyperthyroidism. The chain uses TRBV11-3 and TRBJ1-2; perhaps TRBD1 as D (6 bases). Sequencing was carried out using peripheral blood or thyroid tissue (not recorded which). CDR3 coding DNA: TGTGCCAGCAGCTTATTTTTATCAGGGGCCCTTGGCTATGGCTACACCTTC. It is translated as CASSLFLSGALGYGYTF.